The rows below give T cell receptor beta chains drawn from one sample of a study of T cells after somatic rescue of genetic block. Only in-frame clones appear in the TCRdb table, and some are missing; sequencing was by immunoSEQ multiplex PCR. The sample lists over 95,000 clones, under 95% occurring once. The source material was peripheral blood mononuclear cells (PBMCs). These receptors were taken from a woman younger than 35. CDR3s include the opening cysteine and the closing phenylalanine or tryptophan. Clone size, where shown, is once, few, many, or a class for clones that have expanded.

v_call: TRBV10-2; j_call: TRBJ1-1; clone_size: NA; cdr3_aa: CASRGEGQAHYTEAFF
v_call: TRBV11-2; j_call: TRBJ2-1; clone_size: once; cdr3_aa: CASSPLKVAGGSFF
v_call: TRBV6-5; j_call: TRBJ2-1; clone_size: NA; cdr3_aa: CASSHRGDNEQFF
v_call: TRBV7-9; j_call: TRBJ1-3; clone_size: NA; cdr3_aa: CASSLAPGNTIYF
v_call: TRBV7-8; j_call: TRBJ2-7; clone_size: NA; cdr3_aa: CASSLKFRDRAYEQYF
v_call: TRBV25-1; j_call: TRBJ2-6; clone_size: NA; cdr3_aa: CASSLRLGSGANVLTF
v_call: TRBV6-1; j_call: TRBJ1-1; clone_size: NA; cdr3_aa: CASRSYSTGTLLF
v_call: TRBV27; j_call: TRBJ1-5; clone_size: NA; cdr3_aa: CASRSGQYSNQPQHF
v_call: TRBV7-9; j_call: TRBJ1-1; clone_size: NA; cdr3_aa: CASSLVSGRNTEAFF
v_call: TRBV5-8; j_call: TRBJ1-1; clone_size: NA; cdr3_aa: CASSFIQNTEAFF
v_call: TRBV9; j_call: TRBJ2-3; clone_size: once; cdr3_aa: CASSLAGGLTDTQYF
v_call: TRBV6-5; j_call: TRBJ2-1; clone_size: NA; cdr3_aa: CASTLQTSGGWEQFF
v_call: TRBV11-2; j_call: TRBJ2-1; clone_size: NA; cdr3_aa: CASSFGQGRDLGDEQFF
v_call: TRBV4-3; j_call: TRBJ1-1; clone_size: NA; cdr3_aa: CASSQEGRGTEAFF
v_call: TRBV9; j_call: TRBJ1-3; clone_size: NA; cdr3_aa: CASSVADYSGNTIYF
v_call: TRBV18; j_call: TRBJ2-2; clone_size: NA; cdr3_aa: CASGPPTAGELFF
v_call: TRBV30; j_call: TRBJ2-2; clone_size: NA; cdr3_aa: CAWSVGGFSGELFF
v_call: TRBV9; j_call: TRBJ1-1; clone_size: few; cdr3_aa: CASSESTGPNTEAFF
v_call: TRBV7-9; j_call: TRBJ2-3; clone_size: NA; cdr3_aa: CASSLGFPDTQYF
v_call: TRBV6-5; j_call: TRBJ2-2; clone_size: once; cdr3_aa: CASTQGRGRGGELFF
v_call: TRBV11-3; j_call: TRBJ2-5; clone_size: NA; cdr3_aa: CASSLQGGETQYF
v_call: TRBV27; j_call: TRBJ2-7; clone_size: NA; cdr3_aa: CASRLGTGNHEQYF
v_call: TRBV6-4; j_call: TRBJ2-3; clone_size: few; cdr3_aa: CATSTSGTDTQYF
v_call: TRBV9; j_call: TRBJ2-1; clone_size: NA; cdr3_aa: CASSGRQSHGSYNEQFF
v_call: TRBV5-5; j_call: TRBJ2-5; clone_size: NA; cdr3_aa: CASSLYRTETQYF
v_call: TRBV5-1; j_call: TRBJ2-5; clone_size: NA; cdr3_aa: CASSLGQGGETQYF
v_call: TRBV6-1; j_call: TRBJ1-2; clone_size: NA; cdr3_aa: CASSPPRNYGYTF
v_call: TRBV10-3; j_call: TRBJ2-1; clone_size: NA; cdr3_aa: CAISSGTDYNEQFF
v_call: TRBV9; j_call: TRBJ2-3; clone_size: NA; cdr3_aa: CASSVEGDYTDTQYF
v_call: TRBV10-3; j_call: TRBJ1-3; clone_size: NA; cdr3_aa: CAISESGYSGNTIYF
v_call: TRBV28; j_call: TRBJ2-7; clone_size: NA; cdr3_aa: CASSAPGTISYEQYF
v_call: TRBV6-5; j_call: TRBJ2-5; clone_size: NA; cdr3_aa: CASSASTGVETQYF
v_call: TRBV27; j_call: TRBJ1-5; clone_size: NA; cdr3_aa: CASRTGTAYQPQHF
v_call: TRBV6-1; j_call: TRBJ1-2; clone_size: NA; cdr3_aa: CASRDRANYGYTF
v_call: TRBV7-3; j_call: TRBJ1-1; clone_size: NA; cdr3_aa: CASSLQGHTEAFF
v_call: TRBV25-1; j_call: TRBJ1-4; clone_size: NA; cdr3_aa: CASSTSGGRGKLFF